This section outlines one TCR beta chain sequence together with its context. The antigen is undetermined. The CDR3 spans 16 residues. Germline V gives CDR1 LGHNA, CDR2 YNFKEQ. V lost 2 bases to trimming and J lost 7 bases; unmatched junction nucleotides: 11. The data belong to a study of immune cell composition in non-small cell lung cancer. Study-wide findings and caveats: Overall clonality, unlike maximal tumour-associated clone frequency, did not predict TIL reactivity. Lung adenocarcinomas had lower top 10 clone scores and clonality than squamous tumours.

The repertoire was sequenced with immunoSEQ multiplex PCR; TCRdb's copy has only in-frame clones and lacks some. The data show 2,100 or so clones, roughly four fifths seen once. V is TRBV4-2 and J is TRBJ1-5; 7 bases match TRBD1. Material for sequencing was lung tumor tissue. The TCR sequence derives from a human donor with non-small cell lung cancer. This CDR3 is CASSQTRQGRRQPQHF. The CDR3 DNA reads TGTGCCAGCAGCCAAACCCGACAGGGTCGCCGGCAGCCCCAGCATTTT.